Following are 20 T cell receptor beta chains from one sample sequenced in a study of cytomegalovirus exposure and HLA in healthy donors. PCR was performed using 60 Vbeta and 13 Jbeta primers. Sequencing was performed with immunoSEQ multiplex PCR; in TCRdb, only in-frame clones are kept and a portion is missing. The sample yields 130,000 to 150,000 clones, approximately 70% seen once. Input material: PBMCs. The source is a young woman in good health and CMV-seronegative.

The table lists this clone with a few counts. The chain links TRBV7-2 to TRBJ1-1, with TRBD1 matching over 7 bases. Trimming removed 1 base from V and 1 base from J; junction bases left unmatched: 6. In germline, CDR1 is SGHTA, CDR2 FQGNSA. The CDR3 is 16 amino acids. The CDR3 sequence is CASSLGLGQKNTEAFF. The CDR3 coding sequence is TGTGCCAGCAGCTTAGGGCTGGGACAGAAGAACACTGAAGCTTTCTTT.

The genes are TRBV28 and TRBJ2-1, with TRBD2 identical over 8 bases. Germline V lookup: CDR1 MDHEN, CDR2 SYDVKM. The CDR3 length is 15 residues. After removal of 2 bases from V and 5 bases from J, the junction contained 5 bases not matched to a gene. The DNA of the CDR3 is TGTGCCAGCAGTTTAGCGGGGGGAAAACACAATGAGCAGTTCTTC. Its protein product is CASSLAGGKHNEQFF.

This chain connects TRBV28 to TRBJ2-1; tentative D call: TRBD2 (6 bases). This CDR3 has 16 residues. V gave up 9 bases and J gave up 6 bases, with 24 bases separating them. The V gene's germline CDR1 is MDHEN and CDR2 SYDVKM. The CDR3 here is CASRGWDSVGGNEQFF. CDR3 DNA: TGTGCCAGTCGGGGTTGGGATTCAGTGGGGGGCAATGAGCAGTTCTTC.

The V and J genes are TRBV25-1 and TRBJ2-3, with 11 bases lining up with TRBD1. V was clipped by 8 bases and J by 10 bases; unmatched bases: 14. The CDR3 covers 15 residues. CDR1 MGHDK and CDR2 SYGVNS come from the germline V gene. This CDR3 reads CASSSDRGLGGAQYF. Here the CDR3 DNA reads TGTGCCAGCTCCTCGGACAGGGGGCTCGGAGGTGCGCAGTATTTT.

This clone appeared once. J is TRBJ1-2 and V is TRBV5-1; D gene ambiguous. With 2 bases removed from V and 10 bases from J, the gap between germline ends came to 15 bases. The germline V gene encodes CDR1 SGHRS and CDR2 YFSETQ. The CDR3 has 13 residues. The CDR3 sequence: CASSFTESGVYTF. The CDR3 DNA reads TGCGCCAGCAGCTTTACGGAATCGGGTGTCTACACCTTC. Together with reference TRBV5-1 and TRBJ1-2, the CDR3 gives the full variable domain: KAGVTQTPRYLIKTRGQQVTLSCSPISGHRSVSWYQQTPGQGLQFLFEYFSETQRNKGNFPGRFSGRQFSNSRSEMNVSTLELGDSALYLCASSFTESGVYTFGSGTRLTVV.

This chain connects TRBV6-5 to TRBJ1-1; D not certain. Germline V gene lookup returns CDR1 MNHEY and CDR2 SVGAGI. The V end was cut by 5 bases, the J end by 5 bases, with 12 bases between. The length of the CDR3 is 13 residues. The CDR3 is CASSRRRGTEAFF. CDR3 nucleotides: TGTGCCAGCAGTCGACGACGGGGTACTGAAGCTTTCTTT.

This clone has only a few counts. CDR3 amino acids: CSDGTGYTEAFF. The CDR3 DNA reads TGCAGCGACGGGACAGGGTACACTGAAGCTTTCTTT. The rearrangement links TRBV29-1 to TRBJ1-1, with 9 bases matching TRBD1. The CDR3 has 12 amino acids. Germline CDR1 SQVTM, CDR2 ANQGSEA. The V gene end was trimmed by 7 bases and the J gene end by 3 bases; junction bases not matched to a gene: 3.

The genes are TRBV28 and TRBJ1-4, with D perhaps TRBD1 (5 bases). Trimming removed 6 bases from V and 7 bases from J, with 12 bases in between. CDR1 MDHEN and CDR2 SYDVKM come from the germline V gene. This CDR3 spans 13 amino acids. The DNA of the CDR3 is TGTGCCAGCAGCTCAGGGTGGGGTGAAAAACTGTTTTTT. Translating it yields CASSSGWGEKLFF.

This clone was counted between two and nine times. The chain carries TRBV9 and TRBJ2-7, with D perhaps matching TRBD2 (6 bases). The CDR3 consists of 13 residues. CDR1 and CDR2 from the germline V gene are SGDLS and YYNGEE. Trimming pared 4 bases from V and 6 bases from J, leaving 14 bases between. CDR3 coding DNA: TGTGCCAGCAGCTATTCCGGGGGTCGCGAGCAGTACTTC. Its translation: CASSYSGGREQYF.

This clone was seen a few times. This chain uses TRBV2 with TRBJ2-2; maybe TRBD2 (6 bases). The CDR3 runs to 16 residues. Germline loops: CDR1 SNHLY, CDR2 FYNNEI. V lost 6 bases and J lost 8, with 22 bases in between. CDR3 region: CASREGTQTVGGELFF. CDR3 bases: TGTGCCAGCAGGGAGGGGACCCAAACTGTGGGAGGGGAGCTGTTTTTT.

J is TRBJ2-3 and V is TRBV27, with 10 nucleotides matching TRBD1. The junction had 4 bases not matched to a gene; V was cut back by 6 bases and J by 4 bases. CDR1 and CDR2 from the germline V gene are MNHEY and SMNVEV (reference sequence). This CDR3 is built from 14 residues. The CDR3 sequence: CASRGQGWPDTQYF. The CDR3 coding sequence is TGTGCCAGCAGGGGACAGGGGTGGCCAGATACGCAGTATTTT.

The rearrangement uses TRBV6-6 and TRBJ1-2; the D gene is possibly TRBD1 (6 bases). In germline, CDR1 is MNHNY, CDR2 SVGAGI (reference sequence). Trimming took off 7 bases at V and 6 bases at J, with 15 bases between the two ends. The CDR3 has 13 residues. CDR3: CASTRTNRDGYTF. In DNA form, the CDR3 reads TGTGCCAGCACCCGAACCAACAGGGATGGCTACACCTTC.

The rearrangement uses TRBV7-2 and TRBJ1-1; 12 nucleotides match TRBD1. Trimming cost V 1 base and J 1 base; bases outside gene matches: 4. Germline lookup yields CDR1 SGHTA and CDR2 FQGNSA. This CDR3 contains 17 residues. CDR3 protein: CASSLGDRGRRNTEAFF. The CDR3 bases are TGTGCCAGCAGCTTAGGGGACAGGGGGCGCAGGAACACTGAAGCTTTCTTT.

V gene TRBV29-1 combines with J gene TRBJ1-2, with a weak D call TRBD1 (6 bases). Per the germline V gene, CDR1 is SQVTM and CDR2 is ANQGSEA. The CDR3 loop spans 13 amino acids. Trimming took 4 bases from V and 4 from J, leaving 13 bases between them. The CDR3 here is CSVVEGGSYGYTF. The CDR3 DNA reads TGCAGCGTTGTGGAGGGGGGGAGCTATGGCTACACCTTC.

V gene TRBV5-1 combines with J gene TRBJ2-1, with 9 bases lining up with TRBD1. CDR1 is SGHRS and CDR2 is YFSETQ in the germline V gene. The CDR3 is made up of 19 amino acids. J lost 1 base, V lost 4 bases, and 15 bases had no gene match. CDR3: CASSLFTGGLPPSYNEQFF. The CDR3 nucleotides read TGCGCCAGCAGCCTATTTACAGGGGGCCTTCCCCCGTCCTACAATGAGCAGTTCTTC.

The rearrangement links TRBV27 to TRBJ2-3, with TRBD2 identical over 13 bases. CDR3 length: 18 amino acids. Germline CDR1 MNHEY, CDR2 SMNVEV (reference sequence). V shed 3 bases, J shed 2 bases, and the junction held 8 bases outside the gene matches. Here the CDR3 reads CASSFGLAGVGNTDTQYF. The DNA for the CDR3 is TGTGCCAGCAGTTTCGGACTAGCGGGAGTCGGGAACACAGATACGCAGTATTTT.

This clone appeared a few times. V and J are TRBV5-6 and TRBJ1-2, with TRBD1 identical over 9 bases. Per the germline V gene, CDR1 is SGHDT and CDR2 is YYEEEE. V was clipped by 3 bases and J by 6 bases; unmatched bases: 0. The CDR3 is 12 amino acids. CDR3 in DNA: TGTGCCAGCAGCTGGGACAGGGATGGCTACACCTTC. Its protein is CASSWDRDGYTF.

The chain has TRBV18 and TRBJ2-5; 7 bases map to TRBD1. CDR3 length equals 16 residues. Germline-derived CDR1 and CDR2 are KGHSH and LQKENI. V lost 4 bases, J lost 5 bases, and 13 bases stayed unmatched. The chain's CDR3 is CASSLVGPRGQETQYF. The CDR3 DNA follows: TGTGCCAGCTCACTCGTAGGACCCAGGGGACAGGAGACCCAGTACTTC. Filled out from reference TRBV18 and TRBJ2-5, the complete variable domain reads NAGVMQNPRHLVRRRGQEARLRCSPMKGHSHVYWYRQLPEEGLKFMVYLQKENIIDESGMPKERFSAEFPKEGPSILRIQQVVRGDSAAYFCASSLVGPRGQETQYFGPGTRLLVL.

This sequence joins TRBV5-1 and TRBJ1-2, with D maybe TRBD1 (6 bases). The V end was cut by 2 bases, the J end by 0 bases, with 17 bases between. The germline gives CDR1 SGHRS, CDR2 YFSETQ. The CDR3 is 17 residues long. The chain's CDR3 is CASSFYPPDSANYGYTF. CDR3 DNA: TGCGCCAGCAGCTTCTATCCCCCGGACAGTGCTAACTATGGCTACACCTTC.

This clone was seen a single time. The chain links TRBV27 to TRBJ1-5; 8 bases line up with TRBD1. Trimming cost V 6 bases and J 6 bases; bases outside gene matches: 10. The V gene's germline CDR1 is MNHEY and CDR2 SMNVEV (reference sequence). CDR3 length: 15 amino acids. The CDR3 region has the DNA TGTGCCAGCAGCGCTAACAGGGGGGGATTTCAGCCCCAGCATTTT. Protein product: CASSANRGGFQPQHF.